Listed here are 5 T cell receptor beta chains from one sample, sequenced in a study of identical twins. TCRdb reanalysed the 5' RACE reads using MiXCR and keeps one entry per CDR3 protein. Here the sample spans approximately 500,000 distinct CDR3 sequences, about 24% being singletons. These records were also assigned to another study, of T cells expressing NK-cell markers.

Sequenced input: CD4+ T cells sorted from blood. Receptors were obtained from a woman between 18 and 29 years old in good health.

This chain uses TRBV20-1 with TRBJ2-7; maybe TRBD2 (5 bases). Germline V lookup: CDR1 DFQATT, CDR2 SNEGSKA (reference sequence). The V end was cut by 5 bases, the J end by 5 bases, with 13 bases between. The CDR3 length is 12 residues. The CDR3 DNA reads TGCAGTGCTCTCCTCGGCGGGCACGAGCAGTACTTC. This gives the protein CSALLGGHEQYF.

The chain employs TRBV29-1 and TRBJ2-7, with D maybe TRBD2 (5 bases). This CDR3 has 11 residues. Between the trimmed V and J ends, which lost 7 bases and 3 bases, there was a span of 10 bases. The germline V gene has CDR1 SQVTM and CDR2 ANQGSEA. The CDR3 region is CSGSRGYEQYF. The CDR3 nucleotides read TGCAGCGGTTCTCGGGGCTACGAGCAGTACTTC.

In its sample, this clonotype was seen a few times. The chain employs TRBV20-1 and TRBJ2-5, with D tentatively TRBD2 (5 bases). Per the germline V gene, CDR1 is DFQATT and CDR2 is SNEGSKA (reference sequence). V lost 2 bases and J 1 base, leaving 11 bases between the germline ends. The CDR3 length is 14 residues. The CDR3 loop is CSARRRSGQETQYF. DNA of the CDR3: TGCAGTGCTAGAAGGAGAAGCGGCCAAGAGACCCAGTACTTC.

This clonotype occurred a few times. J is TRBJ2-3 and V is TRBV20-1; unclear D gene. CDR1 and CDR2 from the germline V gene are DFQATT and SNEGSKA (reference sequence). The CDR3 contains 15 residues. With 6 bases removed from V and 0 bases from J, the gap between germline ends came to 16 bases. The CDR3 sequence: CSARWAVHSTDTQYF. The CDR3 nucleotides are TGCAGTGCAAGATGGGCGGTACATAGCACAGATACGCAGTATTTT.

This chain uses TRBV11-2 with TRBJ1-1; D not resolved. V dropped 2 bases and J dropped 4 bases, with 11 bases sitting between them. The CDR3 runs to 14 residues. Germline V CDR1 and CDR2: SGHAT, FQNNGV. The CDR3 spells CASSLPGSPTEAFF. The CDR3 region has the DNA TGTGCCAGCAGCTTACCAGGCAGTCCCACTGAAGCTTTCTTT.